This T cell receptor (beta chain) was retrieved from a study of shared clonotypes between healthy human individuals. All donors were Caucasian adults living in Nashville, Tennessee. V was clipped by 1 base and J by 2 bases, with 8 bases between them. The CDR3 spans 14 residues. CDR1 is SGDLS, CDR2 YYNGEE, per germline. Splitting of each subset's genomic DNA was done evenly across several immunoSEQ plates. DNA input for the unsorted PBMC replicate PCRs was roughly 290 ng, 30,000 or so T cell genomes. Method: immunoSEQ multiplex PCR; TCRdb's copy keeps in-frame clones and lacks some. This repertoire shows about 490,000 clones, about 84% found once; its top ten account for roughly an eighth. Whole-study results and caveats: Blood was the only sampled material, and tissue repertoires likely differ.

Of note for this clone: Its antigen is not known.

The chain employs TRBV9 and TRBJ2-3; D ambiguous. The specimen was PBMCs. This TCR was sampled from a woman aged 40 to 50 in good health. Some clones in this sample may be carry-over from other donors' samples. DNA for the CDR3: TGTGCCAGCAGCGTACGGAGTACCACAGATACGCAGTATTTT. It codes for CASSVRSTTDTQYF.